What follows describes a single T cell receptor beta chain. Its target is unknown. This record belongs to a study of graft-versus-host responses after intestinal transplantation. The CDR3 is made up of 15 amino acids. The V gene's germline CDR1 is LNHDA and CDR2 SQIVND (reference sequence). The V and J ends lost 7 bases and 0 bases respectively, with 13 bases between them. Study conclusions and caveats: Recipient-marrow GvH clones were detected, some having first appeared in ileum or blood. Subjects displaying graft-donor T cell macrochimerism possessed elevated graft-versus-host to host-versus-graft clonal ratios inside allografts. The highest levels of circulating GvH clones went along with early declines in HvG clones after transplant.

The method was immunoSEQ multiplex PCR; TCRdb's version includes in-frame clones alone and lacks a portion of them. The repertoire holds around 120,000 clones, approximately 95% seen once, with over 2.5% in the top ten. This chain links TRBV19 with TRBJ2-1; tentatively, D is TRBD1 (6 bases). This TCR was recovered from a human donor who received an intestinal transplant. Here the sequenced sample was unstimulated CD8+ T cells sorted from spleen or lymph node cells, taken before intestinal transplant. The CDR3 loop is CASTPGTTSYNEQFF. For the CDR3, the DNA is TGTGCCAGTACACCCGGGACAACCTCCTACAATGAGCAGTTCTTC.